This T cell receptor beta chain was sequenced during a study of shared clonotypes between healthy human individuals. General observations from the study: Sampling involved blood alone; tissue repertoires likely differ.

Sequenced by immunoSEQ multiplex PCR; TCRdb stores in-frame clones only, minus some. The sample has about 1 million clones, roughly 74% seen once. About this clone: Its target is not known.

This CDR3 spans 15 amino acids. Germline V gives CDR1 MNHNY, CDR2 SVGAGI (reference sequence). Trimming cost V 1 base and J 9 bases, with 16 bases left between them. The origin of this receptor is a man between 18 and 29 years old in good health. Some clones in this sample may be carry-over from other donors' samples. The genes are TRBV6-6 and TRBJ2-1, with D tentatively TRBD1 (5 bases). Sequenced sample: memory CD4+ T cells from PBMCs. Specified subset: CD45RA-negative fraction. The CDR3 loop reads CASSYWAGWDSEQFF. In DNA, the CDR3 is TGTGCCAGCAGTTACTGGGCAGGGTGGGATAGTGAGCAGTTCTTC.